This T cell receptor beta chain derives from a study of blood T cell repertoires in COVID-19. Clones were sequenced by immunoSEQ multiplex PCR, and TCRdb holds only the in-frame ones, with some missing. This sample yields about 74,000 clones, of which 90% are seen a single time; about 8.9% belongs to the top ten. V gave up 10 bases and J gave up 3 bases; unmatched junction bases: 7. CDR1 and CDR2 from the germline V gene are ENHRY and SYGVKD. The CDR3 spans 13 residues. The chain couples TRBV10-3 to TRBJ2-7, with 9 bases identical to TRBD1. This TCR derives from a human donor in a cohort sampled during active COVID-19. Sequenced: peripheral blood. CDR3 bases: TGTGCCACAAGGGACAGGGTAAGCTACGAGCAGTACTTC. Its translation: CATRDRVSYEQYF.